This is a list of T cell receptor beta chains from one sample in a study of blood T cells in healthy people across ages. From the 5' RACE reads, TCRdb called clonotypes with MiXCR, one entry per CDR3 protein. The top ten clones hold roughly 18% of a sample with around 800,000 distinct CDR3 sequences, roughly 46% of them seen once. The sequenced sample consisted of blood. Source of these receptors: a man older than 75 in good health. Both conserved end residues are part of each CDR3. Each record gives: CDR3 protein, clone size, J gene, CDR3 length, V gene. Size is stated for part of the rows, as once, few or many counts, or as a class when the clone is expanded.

CDR3: CSARDYRDRTGANVLTF
size: few
J: TRBJ2-6
length: 17
V: TRBV20-1

CDR3: CASSQGTSNEQYF
size: few
J: TRBJ2-7
length: 13
V: TRBV18

CDR3: CASTEATSEAVEQFF
size: NA
J: TRBJ2-1
length: 15
V: TRBV5-1

CDR3: CSSRDSGSSDTQYF
size: few
J: TRBJ2-3
length: 14
V: TRBV29-1

CDR3: CASSQGFYEQYF
size: NA
J: TRBJ2-7
length: 12
V: TRBV12-3/TRBV12-4

CDR3: CASSPTGTTTNEKLFF
size: NA
J: TRBJ1-4
length: 16
V: TRBV4-2

CDR3: CASSQTTGTIEFF
size: few
J: TRBJ2-1
length: 13
V: TRBV5-1

CDR3: CASSQGALSLDTQYF
size: NA
J: TRBJ2-3
length: 15
V: TRBV3-1

CDR3: CASSPQTGIEQFF
size: few
J: TRBJ2-1
length: 13
V: TRBV7-2

CDR3: CASSLSAMYQETQYF
size: NA
J: TRBJ2-5
length: 15
V: TRBV7-2

CDR3: CASRDGPYEQYF
size: few
J: TRBJ2-7
length: 12
V: TRBV7-2

CDR3: CSVGSQETQYF
size: NA
J: TRBJ2-5
length: 11
V: TRBV29-1

CDR3: CASSLSRLAENNEQFF
size: many
J: TRBJ2-1
length: 16
V: TRBV5-1

CDR3: CASSDRILYNEQFF
size: few
J: TRBJ2-1
length: 14
V: TRBV25-1

CDR3: CASSLQAGPYEQYF
size: NA
J: TRBJ2-7
length: 14
V: TRBV12-3/TRBV12-4

CDR3: CASSTWTGAQETQYF
size: NA
J: TRBJ2-5
length: 15
V: TRBV14

CDR3: CSASTSGNTGELFF
size: few
J: TRBJ2-2
length: 14
V: TRBV29-1

CDR3: CASSFLERSSYNEQFF
size: few
J: TRBJ2-1
length: 16
V: TRBV11-2

CDR3: CASAHYQETQYF
size: NA
J: TRBJ2-5
length: 12
V: TRBV7-2

CDR3: CSASLTEEQYF
size: NA
J: TRBJ2-7
length: 11
V: TRBV20-1

CDR3: CASRVRGEGQPQHF
size: NA
J: TRBJ1-5
length: 14
V: TRBV27

CDR3: CASSPSAISNYGYTF
size: NA
J: TRBJ1-2
length: 15
V: TRBV18